Presented here are 2 T cell receptor beta chains from one specimen sequenced in a study of control samples from healthy donors and cancer patients. Measured with immunoSEQ multiplex PCR; TCRdb has only the in-frame clones, and not every one. The sample lists 130,000 or so clones; 80% to 95% were seen once. Material for sequencing was blood. The receptors were sampled from a man aged 40-49 years in good health.

The V and J genes are TRBV28 and TRBJ2-1; 7 nucleotides align to TRBD1. This CDR3 has 15 residues. CDR1 MDHEN and CDR2 SYDVKM come from the germline V gene. The V gene end was trimmed by 8 bases and the J gene end by 5 bases; junction bases not matched to a gene: 12. The CDR3 DNA reads as TGTGCCAGCGTTTATTCGGGGACAGCAAACAATGAGCAGTTCTTC. Translating it yields CASVYSGTANNEQFF.

The chain combines TRBV10-3 with TRBJ2-2; 9 bases line up with TRBD1. After removal of 5 bases from V and 13 bases from J, the junction contained 11 bases not matched to a gene. The germline V gene encodes CDR1 ENHRY and CDR2 SYGVKD. CDR3 size: 14 residues. CDR3 sequence: CAISSPGQGRALFF. The DNA for the CDR3 is TGTGCCATCAGTAGTCCGGGACAGGGACGGGCGCTGTTTTTT.